The 22 T cell receptor beta chains reported below all come from one sample, sequenced in a study of T cells after yellow fever vaccination (dated by TCRdb to between 2018 and 2021). The sample's treatment or condition label is to be understood as: live attenuated yellow fever vaccine strain. The library was built by means of 5' RACE. The instrument given in TCRdb is Illumina NovaSeq 6000. TCRdb handled the public reads itself, with Q25 trimming in fastp and clone calling in MiXCR, and kept productive beta chains. When rows share a CDR3 protein, they turn into one entry using the most common DNA and genes. This sample lists 340,000 or so distinct CDR3 sequences; approximately 13% were detected once. The top ten clones comprise 3.2% of the sample. The sample was CD4+ T cells sorted from PBMCs, taken 15 days after the yellow fever booster vaccination. The receptors come from a young man who received the YFV17D yellow fever vaccine.

The V gene is TRBV4-3, the J gene TRBJ2-7; possibly TRBD1 for D (5 bases). The CDR3 is 15 amino acids. The V end lost 3 bases, the J end lost 0 bases, and 12 bases lay between the germline ends. Germline CDR1 LGHNA, CDR2 YSLEER. CDR3 coding DNA: TGCGCCAGCAGCCATGACCGACAGAGCTCCTACGAGCAGTACTTC. This encodes CASSHDRQSSYEQYF.

V usage is TRBV2 and J usage is TRBJ1-5; a possible D gene is TRBD1 (5 bases). The germline V gene encodes CDR1 SNHLY and CDR2 FYNNEI. CDR3 size: 15 residues. The ends were cut back, 4 bases at V and 7 bases at J, with 17 bases in the middle. CDR3 sequence reads: CASSGGQGFGQPQHF. The CDR3 DNA reads as TGTGCCAGCAGTGGAGGCCAGGGTTTCGGACAGCCCCAGCATTTT.

This clonotype has more than one count but fewer than ten. The gene calls are TRBV30 and TRBJ1-1; D is unclear. V lost 0 bases, J lost 1 base, and 6 bases lay in between. CDR1 GTSNPN and CDR2 SVGIG come from the germline V gene (reference sequence). This CDR3 spans 13 amino acids. CDR3 protein: CAWSVRGNTEAFF. Written as DNA, the CDR3 is TGTGCCTGGAGTGTACGGGGGAACACTGAAGCTTTCTTT.

The V gene is TRBV5-1, the J gene TRBJ1-1; unclear D gene. With 5 bases removed from V and 3 bases from J, the gap between germline ends came to 8 bases. CDR3 length equals 12 residues. Germline V gives CDR1 SGHRS, CDR2 YFSETQ. The CDR3 coding sequence is TGCGCCAGCAGGCGGGAGGACACTGAAGCTTTCTTT. It yields the protein CASRREDTEAFF.

This clonotype appeared a few times. CDR3 nucleotides: TGTGCCAGCAGCAGACAGGGCTGGCAGCCCCAGCATTTT. It encodes CASSRQGWQPQHF. The V and J genes are TRBV7-9 and TRBJ1-5; 7 nucleotides line up with TRBD1. V lost 5 bases and J lost 7; bases outside the gene matches: 5. This CDR3 region has 13 residues. Germline values: CDR1 SEHNR, CDR2 FQNEAQ (reference sequence).

This clonotype appeared a few times. The chain is built from TRBV29-1 and TRBJ1-5; D is undetermined. The V gene's germline CDR1 is SQVTM and CDR2 ANQGSEA. This CDR3 contains 13 residues. Trimming left V 4 bases short and J 7 bases short, with 14 bases between. CDR3 DNA: TGCAGCGTTGTCCTGGGATCGGGCCAGCCCCAGCATTTT. Translating gives CSVVLGSGQPQHF.

This clonotype was recorded a few times. The chain links TRBV20-1 to TRBJ2-5; D unresolved. The CDR3 extends over 14 amino acids. Germline CDR1 and CDR2: DFQATT and SNEGSKA (reference sequence). Trimming removed 0 bases at V and 2 bases at J, with 10 bases between. The CDR3 DNA is TGCAGTGCTAGAGATATGAGGCTACAAGAGACCCAGTACTTC. Protein sequence: CSARDMRLQETQYF.

Here the CDR3 reads CATSHGSYGYTF. Written as DNA, the CDR3 is TGTGCCACCTCTCACGGAAGCTATGGCTACACCTTC. This chain uses TRBV24-1 with TRBJ1-2; D call uncertain. The CDR3 runs 12 residues. V lost 9 bases, J lost 4 bases, and 11 bases lay in between. The germline V gene encodes CDR1 KGHDR and CDR2 SFDVKD.

The J gene is TRBJ2-1, the V gene TRBV3-1; either TRBD1 or TRBD2 may supply D (7 bases each). The germline gives CDR1 LGHDT, CDR2 YNNKEL (reference sequence). The CDR3 has 15 amino acids. V was trimmed by 0 bases and J by 10 bases, leaving 16 bases between them. The CDR3 is CASSQDDREGIEQFF. CDR3 nucleotide sequence: TGTGCCAGCAGCCAAGATGACAGGGAGGGAATAGAGCAGTTCTTC.

The gene calls are TRBV4-1 and TRBJ1-2, with D hard to call. The CDR3 is 15 residues long. The germline CDR1 and CDR2 sequences are MGHRA and YSYEKL. Trimming left V 0 bases short and J 0 bases short, with 8 bases between. The chain's CDR3 is CASSQEQSSNYGYTF. DNA for the CDR3: TGCGCCAGCAGCCAAGAACAGAGTTCTAACTATGGCTACACCTTC.

This clonotype was counted only a few times. This chain uses TRBV14 with TRBJ1-1; D is undetermined. CDR1 and CDR2 from the germline V gene are SGHDN and FVKESK. The CDR3 is made up of 14 amino acids. Trimming pared 6 bases from V and 2 bases from J, leaving 13 bases between. The CDR3 DNA sequence: TGTGCCAGCAGGCGCCTAAGGGTTAACACTGAAGCTTTCTTT. This sequence encodes CASRRLRVNTEAFF.

This clonotype was observed many times. The rearrangement links TRBV10-2 to TRBJ2-1; 7 nucleotides line up with TRBD1. Trimming took 8 bases from V and 8 from J; bases not matched to a gene: 9. CDR1 and CDR2 from the germline V gene are WSHSY and SAAADI. This CDR3 region has 13 residues. CDR3 DNA sequence: TGCGCCAGCGCCGACAGGGACGATGATGAGCAGTTCTTC. Amino acid sequence: CASADRDDDEQFF.

The V gene is TRBV6-5, the J gene TRBJ2-7; 8 bases match TRBD2. The CDR3 runs to 15 residues. V lost 6 bases to trimming and J lost 2 bases; unmatched junction nucleotides: 9. Germline lookup yields CDR1 MNHEY and CDR2 SVGAGI. For the CDR3, the DNA is TGTGCCAGCAGCGTGACGGGGGGGACCCCCTACGAGCAGTACTTC. Its protein product is CASSVTGGTPYEQYF.

This clonotype has more than one count but fewer than ten. The rearrangement joins TRBV4-1 to TRBJ1-1, with D unclear. This CDR3 contains 15 residues. Germline V CDR1 and CDR2: MGHRA, YSYEKL. The V gene lost 1 base and the J gene lost 8 bases, with 17 bases spanning the gap. The CDR3, as DNA: TGCGCCAGCAGCCAAGTGGGGAGAAAACGGAGGGAAGCTTTCTTT. It encodes CASSQVGRKRREAFF.

This clonotype was observed a handful of times. V usage is TRBV5-1 and J usage is TRBJ2-5; 8 bases are a match to TRBD2. V lost 4 bases and J lost 2; bases outside the gene matches: 13. Germline loops: CDR1 SGHRS, CDR2 YFSETQ. The CDR3 is 17 residues long. CDR3 nucleotides: TGCGCCAGCAGCGCGGGTGTTAGCGGGGCCGTACAAGAGACCCAGTACTTC. Its protein is CASSAGVSGAVQETQYF.

This clonotype was observed a handful of times. This rearrangement joins TRBV20-1 to TRBJ1-2; 9 positions match TRBD1. From germline, CDR1 is DFQATT and CDR2 SNEGSKA (reference sequence). There are 15 residues in the CDR3. V was pared by 2 bases and J by 5 bases, with 9 bases of the junction left unmatched. CDR3 sequence reads: CSARPPGQGWYGYTF. The CDR3, as DNA: TGCAGTGCTAGACCTCCGGGACAGGGATGGTATGGCTACACCTTC.

Written as DNA, the CDR3 is TGTGCCAGCAGCTTACGCGGGGGGGCCGAGACCCAGTACTTC. Its translation: CASSLRGGAETQYF. V gene TRBV13 combines with J gene TRBJ2-5; 9 bases are shared with TRBD2. The CDR3 extends over 14 amino acids. V lost 2 bases, J lost 5 bases, and 3 bases stayed unmatched. In germline, CDR1 is PRHDT, CDR2 FYEKMQ (reference sequence).

This chain links TRBV7-2 with TRBJ1-5; 9 bases agree with TRBD1. V gave up 3 bases and J gave up 7 bases; unmatched junction bases: 4. The germline V gene encodes CDR1 SGHTA and CDR2 FQGNSA. The CDR3 has 14 residues. The CDR3 reads CASSFDRGRQPQHF. The CDR3 nucleotides are TGTGCCAGCAGCTTTGACAGGGGGAGACAGCCCCAGCATTTT.

This clonotype has a count of ten or more. V and J are TRBV5-1 and TRBJ2-1; a possible D gene is TRBD2 (5 bases). CDR3 length: 12 amino acids. The V end lost 6 bases, the J end lost 3 bases, and 7 bases lay between the germline ends. CDR1 is SGHRS, CDR2 YFSETQ, per germline. CDR3 loop: CASKEDYNEQFF. For the CDR3, the DNA is TGCGCCAGCAAGGAGGACTACAATGAGCAGTTCTTC. Combining the CDR3 with reference TRBV5-1 and TRBJ2-1 gives the whole variable domain KAGVTQTPRYLIKTRGQQVTLSCSPISGHRSVSWYQQTPGQGLQFLFEYFSETQRNKGNFPGRFSGRQFSNSRSEMNVSTLELGDSALYLCASKEDYNEQFFGPGTRLTVL.

This clonotype was picked up many times. The chain is built from TRBV7-9 and TRBJ1-2; possible D gene TRBD1, 6 bases. V was shortened by 2 bases and J by 10 bases, with 20 bases between the two germline ends. The CDR3 sequence is 15 residues long. The germline gives CDR1 SEHNR, CDR2 FQNEAQ (reference sequence). The CDR3 coding sequence is TGTGCCAGCAGCTTATTTCCGGACAGATCTAACTACTACACCTTC. Translation gives CASSLFPDRSNYYTF.

The genes are TRBV5-1 and TRBJ1-1, with D tentatively TRBD1 (5 bases). V shed 6 bases and J shed 1 base, with 16 bases lying between them. Germline V gene data show CDR1 as SGHRS and CDR2 as YFSETQ. This CDR3 is 15 amino acids long. CDR3 region: CASTLQWGPNTEAFF. CDR3 in DNA: TGCGCCAGCACGTTACAATGGGGACCGAACACTGAAGCTTTCTTT.

The chain is built from TRBV5-1 and TRBJ1-4; D unclear. The CDR3 extends over 15 amino acids. Germline V CDR1 and CDR2: SGHRS, YFSETQ. Trimming took off 3 bases at V and 0 bases at J, with 9 bases between the two ends. The CDR3: CASSSDGPTNEKLFF. CDR3 bases: TGCGCCAGCAGCTCCGACGGCCCAACTAATGAAAAACTGTTTTTT.